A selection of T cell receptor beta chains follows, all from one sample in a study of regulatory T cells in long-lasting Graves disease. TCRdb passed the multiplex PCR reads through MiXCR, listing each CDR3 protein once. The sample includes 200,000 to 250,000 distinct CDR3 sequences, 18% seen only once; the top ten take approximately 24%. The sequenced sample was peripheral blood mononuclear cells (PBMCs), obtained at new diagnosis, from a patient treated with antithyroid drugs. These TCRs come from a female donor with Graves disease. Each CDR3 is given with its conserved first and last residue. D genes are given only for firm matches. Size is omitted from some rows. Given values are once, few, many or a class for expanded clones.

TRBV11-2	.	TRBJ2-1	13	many	CASSLVVGNEQFF	TGTGCCAGCAGCTTAGTGGTCGGAAATGAGCAGTTCTTC
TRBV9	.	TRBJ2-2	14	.	CASREGENTGELFF	TGTGCCAGCAGGGAGGGAGAAAACACCGGGGAGCTGTTTTTT
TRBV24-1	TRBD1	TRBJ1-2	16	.	CATSAWGGDRGVGYTF	TGTGCCACCAGTGCTTGGGGAGGGGACAGGGGGGTTGGCTACACCTTC
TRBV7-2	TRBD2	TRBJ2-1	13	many	CASSFSGNDEQFF	TGTGCCAGCAGTTTTAGCGGGAACGATGAGCAGTTCTTC
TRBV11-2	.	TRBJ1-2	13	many	CASSLGTNYGYTF	TGTGCCAGCAGCTTAGGGACTAACTATGGCTACACCTTC
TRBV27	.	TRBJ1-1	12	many	CASTRTETEAFF	TGTGCCAGCACCCGAACAGAAACTGAAGCTTTCTTT
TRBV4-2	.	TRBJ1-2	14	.	CASSLGRLPGGYTF	TGTGCCAGCAGCCTTGGACGGCTTCCAGGCGGCTACACCTTC
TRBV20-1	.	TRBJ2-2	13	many	CSASKGGTGELFF	TGCAGTGCGAGCAAGGGCGGCACCGGGGAGCTGTTTTTT
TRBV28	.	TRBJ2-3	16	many	CASSLGGFASTDTQYF	TGTGCCAGCAGCCTAGGGGGATTCGCGAGCACAGATACGCAGTATTTT
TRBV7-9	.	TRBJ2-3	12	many	CASRPTTDTQYF	TGTGCCAGCCGACCGACCACAGATACGCAGTATTTT
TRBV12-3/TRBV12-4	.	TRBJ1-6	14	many	CASSGSSYNSPLHF	TGTGCCAGCAGCGGAAGCTCCTATAATTCACCCCTCCACTTT
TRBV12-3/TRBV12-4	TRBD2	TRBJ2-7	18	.	CASRQPGTSGRAGYEQYF	TGTGCCAGCAGGCAGCCCGGGACTAGCGGGAGGGCCGGGTACGAGCAGTACTTC
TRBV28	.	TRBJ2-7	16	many	CASSMRRFDGSNEQYF	TGTGCCAGCAGCATGAGGCGGTTCGACGGGTCCAACGAGCAGTACTTC
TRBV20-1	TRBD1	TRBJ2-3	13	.	CSVIGQGTDTQYF	TGCAGTGTTATAGGACAGGGCACAGATACGCAGTATTTT
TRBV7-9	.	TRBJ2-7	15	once	CASSFGTKGTAEQYF	TGTGCCAGCAGCTTCGGGACAAAAGGAACGGCCGAGCAGTACTTC
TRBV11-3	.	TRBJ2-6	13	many	CASSWSGANVLTF	TGTGCCAGCAGCTGGTCAGGGGCCAACGTCCTGACTTTC
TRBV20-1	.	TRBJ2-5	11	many	CSARTDETQYF	TGCAGTGCTCGGACAGATGAGACCCAGTACTTC
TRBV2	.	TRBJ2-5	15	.	CASRELGVWQETQYF	TGTGCCAGCAGAGAACTGGGGGTATGGCAAGAGACCCAGTACTTC
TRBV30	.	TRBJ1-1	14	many	CAWSTGDMNTEAFF	TGTGCCTGGAGTACGGGGGATATGAACACTGAAGCTTTCTTT
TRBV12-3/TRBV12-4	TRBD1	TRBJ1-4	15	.	CASSRGQGALEKLFF	TGTGCCAGCAGCCGCGGACAGGGGGCTTTAGAAAAACTGTTTTTT
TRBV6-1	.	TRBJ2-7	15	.	CASTIHRDLAYEQYF	TGTGCCAGCACCATTCACAGGGACCTAGCCTACGAGCAGTACTTC
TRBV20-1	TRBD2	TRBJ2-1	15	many	CSALRREEGYNEQFF	TGCAGTGCCCTCAGGCGGGAGGAGGGGTACAATGAGCAGTTCTTC
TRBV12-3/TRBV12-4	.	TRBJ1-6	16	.	CASSLSQLSYNSPLHF	TGTGCCAGCAGTTTAAGCCAGCTCTCTTATAATTCACCCCTCCACTTT
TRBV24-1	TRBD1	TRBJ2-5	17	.	CATSDLAPSGGLETQYF	TGTGCCACCAGTGATTTGGCCCCGTCAGGGGGATTGGAGACCCAGTACTTC
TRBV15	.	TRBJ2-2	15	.	CATSRDRGDTGELFF	TGTGCCACCAGCAGAGACAGGGGGGACACCGGGGAGCTGTTTTTT
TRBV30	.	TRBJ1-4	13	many	CAWSAGTREKLFF	TGTGCCTGGAGTGCCGGGACCCGGGAAAAACTGTTTTTT
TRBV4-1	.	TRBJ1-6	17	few	CASSQIRATQWVSPLHF	TGCGCCAGCAGCCAGATCCGGGCCACCCAGTGGGTTTCACCCCTCCACTTT
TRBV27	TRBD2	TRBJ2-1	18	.	CASSPGTSGKSSYNEQFF	TGTGCCAGCAGTCCCGGGACTAGCGGGAAGAGCTCCTACAATGAGCAGTTCTTC
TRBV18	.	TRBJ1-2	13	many	CASSPGTDYGYTF	TGTGCCAGCAGTCCCGGGACGGACTATGGCTACACCTTC
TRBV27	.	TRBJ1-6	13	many	CASSYGENSPLHF	TGTGCCAGCAGTTACGGGGAAAATTCACCCCTCCACTTT
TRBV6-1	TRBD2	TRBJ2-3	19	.	CASRGSKGGLAGGTDTQYF	TGTGCCAGCAGAGGGAGCAAGGGGGGACTAGCGGGAGGGACAGATACGCAGTATTTT
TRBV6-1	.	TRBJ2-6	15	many	CASRARLSGANVLTF	TGTGCCAGCAGGGCACGCCTCTCTGGGGCCAACGTCCTGACTTTC
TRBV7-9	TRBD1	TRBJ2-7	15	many	CASSSRDRGLYEQYF	TGTGCCAGCAGCTCCCGGGACAGGGGGCTCTACGAGCAGTACTTC
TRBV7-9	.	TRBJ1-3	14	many	CASSFSQGRNTIYF	TGTGCCAGCAGCTTTAGTCAGGGGAGAAACACCATATATTTT
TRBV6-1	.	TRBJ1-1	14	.	CASNDPGQGTEAFF	TGTGCCAGCAACGATCCGGGACAAGGGACTGAAGCTTTCTTT
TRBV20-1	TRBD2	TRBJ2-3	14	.	CSAAGGRTPDTQYF	TGCAGTGCTGCCGGCGGGAGAACCCCAGATACGCAGTATTTT
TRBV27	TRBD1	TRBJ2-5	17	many	CASSPTGGSDYQETQYF	TGTGCCAGCAGTCCCACAGGGGGTAGCGACTACCAAGAGACCCAGTACTTC
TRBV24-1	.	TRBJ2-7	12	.	CATLRTFDEQYF	TGTGCCACCTTAAGGACATTCGACGAGCAGTACTTC
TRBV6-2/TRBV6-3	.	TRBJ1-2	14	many	CASRDYRSYYGYTF	TGTGCCAGCAGGGATTACAGGTCGTACTATGGCTACACCTTC
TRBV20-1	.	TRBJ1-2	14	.	CSARSQAANYGYTF	TGCAGTGCTAGGTCGCAGGCTGCCAACTATGGCTACACCTTC
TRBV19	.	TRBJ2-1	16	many	CASSTLGKSSYNEQFF	TGTGCCAGTAGTACACTCGGGAAAAGCTCCTACAATGAGCAGTTCTTC
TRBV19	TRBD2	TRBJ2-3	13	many	CASKRENTDTQYF	TGTGCCAGTAAGCGGGAGAACACAGATACGCAGTATTTT
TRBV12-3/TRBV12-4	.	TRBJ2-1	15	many	CASSSGLRSYNEQFF	TGTGCCAGCAGCTCGGGACTTCGCTCCTACAATGAGCAGTTCTTC
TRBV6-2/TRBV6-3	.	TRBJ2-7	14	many	CASSYSSDFHEQYF	TGTGCCAGCAGTTACTCGTCAGATTTCCACGAGCAGTACTTC
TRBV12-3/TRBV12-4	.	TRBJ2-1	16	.	CASSPRGSLNNNEQFF	TGTGCCAGCAGCCCACGGGGGTCCTTAAATAACAATGAGCAGTTCTTC
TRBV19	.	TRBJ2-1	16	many	CASSIGPRAAYNEQFF	TGTGCCAGTAGTATAGGCCCCCGGGCCGCTTACAATGAGCAGTTCTTC
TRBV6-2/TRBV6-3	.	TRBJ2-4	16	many	CASSPRRRGFSNIQYF	TGTGCCAGCAGCCCCCGGAGAAGGGGCTTTTCGAACATTCAGTACTTC
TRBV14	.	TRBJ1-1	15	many	CASSQELQAFTEAFF	TGTGCCAGCAGCCAAGAACTACAGGCCTTCACTGAAGCTTTCTTT